This entry lists 3 T cell receptor beta chains sequenced from one sample in a study of blood T cell repertoires in COVID-19. TCRdb's copy holds only in-frame clones and misses some; the assay was immunoSEQ multiplex PCR. The sample holds around 390,000 clones; just under 90% are singletons and the top ten take 10%. Sequencing was done on a sample of PBMCs or T cells enriched from blood (not recorded which). These receptors were collected from a woman in her 50s who had recovered from COVID-19.

The chain uses TRBV14 and TRBJ1-1; D is perhaps TRBD1 (5 bases). Germline V lookup: CDR1 SGHDN, CDR2 FVKESK. V was cut by 4 bases and J by 6 bases, with 15 bases left in between. The CDR3 spans 14 residues. In DNA form, the CDR3 reads TGTGCCAGCAGCCGCCTGGGGGGATCCGCTGAAGCTTTCTTT. Translating gives CASSRLGGSAEAFF.

The V and J genes are TRBV2 and TRBJ1-5, with a weak D call TRBD1 (5 bases). Deletions cut 4 bases from V and 2 bases from J, with 15 bases between. In germline, CDR1 is SNHLY, CDR2 FYNNEI. The CDR3 is 16 residues long. The CDR3 loop reads CASSAFQGNRNQPQHF. CDR3 nucleotide sequence: TGTGCCAGCAGTGCGTTCCAGGGCAATCGCAATCAGCCCCAGCATTTT.

The chain uses TRBV27 and TRBJ1-5; a possible D gene is TRBD1 (5 bases). V lost 5 bases and J 2 bases, leaving 16 bases between the germline ends. This CDR3 comprises 16 residues. The germline V gene encodes CDR1 MNHEY and CDR2 SMNVEV (reference sequence). The CDR3 loop is CASSGLSSGGNQPQHF. CDR3 in DNA: TGTGCCAGCAGTGGTCTCTCGTCGGGGGGCAATCAGCCCCAGCATTTT.